The rows below give T cell receptor beta chains drawn from one sample of a study of chemoradiotherapy in HPV16-positive cancers. Method: immunoSEQ multiplex PCR; TCRdb's copy keeps in-frame clones and lacks some. Among approximately 15,000 clones listed, 65% to 85% were seen once. This material was acquired from a patient who underwent chemoradiotherapy. The receptors stem from a human donor with HPV-associated anogenital cancer. Each CDR3 is given with its conserved first and last residue. The order of the fields is CDR3 length, V gene, J gene, CDR3 protein.

>16|TRBV6-5|TRBJ1-6
CASSYSPRQGGTPLHF
>13|TRBV27|TRBJ1-1
CASSPHWGTEAFF
>14|TRBV6-5|TRBJ2-7
CASRQTGTAYEQYF
>15|TRBV28|TRBJ1-3
CASRRQGGPGNTIYF
>14|TRBV7-8|TRBJ1-2
CASSQTTGDYGYTF
>13|TRBV5-5|TRBJ1-1
CASSPRVAPEAFF
>13|TRBV7-2|TRBJ2-1
CASSPVAGREQFF
>14|TRBV5-1|TRBJ2-1
CASSSFGGGNEQFF
>9|TRBV20-1|TRBJ1-2
CSRQYGYTF
>15|TRBV4-3|TRBJ2-7
CASSQGLAGSYEQYF
>14|TRBV10-3|TRBJ2-7
CAIGTQPGSYEQYF
>13|TRBV28|TRBJ1-2
CASSLTRAYGYTF
>12|TRBV30|TRBJ1-1
CAWSVGGTEAFF
>15|TRBV6-6|TRBJ1-6
CASSDRSSYNSPLHF
>13|TRBV15|TRBJ1-2
CATRKTGLNGYTF
>13|TRBV6-1|TRBJ1-2
CASKKWLGGGYTF
>18|TRBV4-2|TRBJ1-4
CASSQEPTRQAAWEKLFF
>15|TRBV18|TRBJ1-5
CASKNNILVHQPQHF
>18|TRBV28|TRBJ2-5
CASSITGTSGGPIETQYF
>15|TRBV28|TRBJ1-2
CASSTYRGGDYGYTF
>16|TRBV14|TRBJ1-6
CASSQDPGQVNSPLHF
>17|TRBV7-2|TRBJ2-3
CASSWTGTTHREDTQYF
>12|TRBV18|TRBJ2-7
CASSPGGLEQYF
>12|TRBV6-1|TRBJ1-2
CASAASNYGYTF
>13|TRBV7-2|TRBJ1-1
CASSLARQSEAFF
>13|TRBV19|TRBJ1-1
CASSLTGGTEAFF
>14|TRBV7-7|TRBJ2-1
CASSPRDSYNEQFF
>15|TRBV5-1|TRBJ2-5
CASSLGGSGQETQYF
>15|TRBV28|TRBJ2-7
CASSLLGGDLYEQYF
>15|TRBV6-5|TRBJ1-1
CASSYHPQGEAEAFF
>20|TRBV19|TRBJ2-6
CASSIWVRTGRSSGANVLTF
>14|TRBV2|TRBJ2-2
CASSGRTNTGELFF
>13|TRBV5-1|TRBJ2-5
CASSFGSKETQYF
>14|TRBV5-4|TRBJ2-7
CASSFGTRDHEQYF
>14|TRBV4-3|TRBJ2-6
CASSQEGGANVLTF
>12|TRBV11-2|TRBJ1-1
CASSLDREGAFF
>14|TRBV30|TRBJ2-7
CAWSRQGNSYEQYF
>14|TRBV15|TRBJ1-5
CATSRDQGSQPQHF
>15|TRBV7-2|TRBJ2-3
CASGLSGGRVDTQYF
>14|TRBV5-8|TRBJ1-5
CASSSTRSNQPQHF
>13|TRBV5-1|TRBJ1-5
CASSLGSGQPQHF
>15|TRBV19|TRBJ2-7
CASSISGGPSYEQYF
>14|TRBV5-1|TRBJ1-1
CASSLDVGGTEAFF
>14|TRBV5-1|TRBJ1-1
CASSPRGDTLEAFF
>15|TRBV4-1|TRBJ1-1
CASSLHPTGFNEAFF
>15|TRBV5-1|TRBJ2-6
CASRVTGTGANVLTF
>14|TRBV6-6|TRBJ2-3
CASSRPANYDTQYF
>14|TRBV5-4|TRBJ1-1
CASSSGTRGDEAFF
>12|TRBV7-9|TRBJ1-2
CASSLEGGGYTF
>13|TRBV10-1|TRBJ1-5
CASSDGSNQPQHF
>13|TRBV2|TRBJ1-2
CASRNGGLGGYTF
>13|TRBV29-1|TRBJ1-2
CSVATGGVRGYTF
>16|TRBV9|TRBJ1-4
CASSPGTGGTNEKLFF
>14|TRBV6-6|TRBJ1-2
CASRYTSANYGYTF
>13|TRBV28|TRBJ1-2
CASSFDGGNDYTF